Sequencing of this T cell receptor beta chain was carried out in a study of T cell therapy after organ transplantation. Study context: Short-term post-therapy samples: blood collected 4 to 8 weeks after completing therapy. Study-level results: Pretherapy CD8 clonality inversely correlated with its fold change after therapy. Both transferred clonotypes and endogenous ones absent from products apparently reconstituted. In nonresponders, large pretherapy expansions changed minimally after therapy.

Worth noting for this clone: As yet, its antigen is unknown.

Described time point: 4-8 weeks after completion of therapy. TCRdb keeps only in-frame clones here, not all; method: immunoSEQ multiplex PCR. The sample has some 6,000 clones, about 76% seen once. The CDR3 totals 16 residues. The germline V gene encodes CDR1 SGDLS and CDR2 YYNGEE. The V end lost 4 bases, the J end lost 0 bases, and 13 bases lay between the germline ends. The V gene is TRBV9, the J gene TRBJ2-2, with D possibly TRBD2 on 6 matching bases. The origin of this receptor is a human patient who had received a solid organ transplant and had CMV disease. The graft donor may have contributed some T cells. Sequenced here: CD8+ T cells from blood, sampled after autologous CMV-specific T cell therapy. The CDR3 is CASSLRLETNTGELFF. DNA for the CDR3: TGTGCCAGCAGCTTAAGACTAGAAACGAACACCGGGGAGCTGTTTTTT.